Presented here are 16 T cell receptor beta chains from one specimen sequenced in a study of naive and memory T cell subsets (TCRdb year 2017). Library prep was done by UMI-ligation and nested PCR. The sequencer listed for this sample is Illumina MiSeq. The beta constant-region primer was an equimolar mix of two oligonucleotides covering both TRBC1 and TRBC2. The ligated cDNA went through four rounds of PCR with nested alpha and beta constant-region primers together with the SP2 primer. TCRdb ran its own pipeline on the public reads, namely fastp trimming at Q25 and MiXCR clone calling, and kept in-frame beta chains. Rows with a matching CDR3 protein are joined into one entry that keeps the most common DNA and genes. The sample table lists tens of thousands of distinct CDR3 sequences, about 8.2% of them with a count of one. The top ten hold roughly 1.2% of the sample. The sequenced sample consisted of naive CD8+ T cells from blood. Sample cell subset or site, as interpreted from the label and publication: naive T cells, CD45RA high CD27+. The receptors were sampled from a human donor in good health.

This clonotype was seen repeatedly, ten times or more. The CDR3 spells CASSPADTLQETQYF. CDR3 nucleotides: TGTGCCAGCTCACCAGCCGATACTCTACAAGAGACCCAGTACTTC. This chain links TRBV18 with TRBJ2-5; no clear D gene. The germline gives CDR1 KGHSH, CDR2 LQKENI. CDR3 length: 15 residues. V was clipped by 2 bases and J by 2 bases, with 12 bases between them.

This clonotype has at least ten counts. The chain links TRBV6-1 to TRBJ2-1; 14 nucleotides line up with TRBD2. The length of the CDR3 is 15 residues. Germline values: CDR1 MNHNS, CDR2 SASEGT. V was pared by 6 bases and J by 7 bases, with 5 bases of the junction left unmatched. CDR3: CASSGTSGRGNEQFF. The CDR3 nucleotides are TGTGCCAGCAGCGGGACTAGCGGGAGAGGGAATGAGCAGTTCTTC.

This clonotype was found many times. The chain couples TRBV20-1 to TRBJ2-1; D gene unclear. Germline CDR1 and CDR2: DFQATT and SNEGSKA (reference sequence). This CDR3 contains 12 residues. Trimming took off 0 bases at V and 9 bases at J, with 9 bases between the two ends. The CDR3 sequence: CSARDHGIEQFF. The CDR3 DNA sequence: TGCAGTGCTAGAGATCACGGCATTGAGCAGTTCTTC.

This clonotype was counted at least ten times. The genes are TRBV15 and TRBJ2-1; 11 bases are a match to TRBD2. CDR1 LNHNV and CDR2 YYDKDF come from the germline V gene (reference sequence). The CDR3 consists of 17 residues. V shed 3 bases, J shed 8 bases, and the junction held 12 bases outside the gene matches. Written as DNA, the CDR3 is TGTGCCACCAGCAGGGACGTAGCGGGAGGGCCATCTTATGAGCAGTTCTTC. Protein sequence: CATSRDVAGGPSYEQFF. Combining the CDR3 with reference TRBV15 and TRBJ2-1 gives the whole variable domain DAMVIQNPRYQVTQFGKPVTLSCSQTLNHNVMYWYQQKSSQAPKLLFHYYDKDFNNEADTPDNFQSRRPNTSFCFLDIRSPGLGDTAMYLCATSRDVAGGPSYEQFFGPGTRLTVL.

This clonotype showed up many times. The chain combines TRBV30 with TRBJ1-1; D gene unclear. The CDR3 contains 13 residues. The germline V gene has CDR1 GTSNPN and CDR2 SVGIG (reference sequence). V was pared by 0 bases and J by 11 bases, with 16 bases between. CDR3 sequence reads: CAWSVRGTIWAFF. In DNA form, the CDR3 reads TGTGCCTGGAGTGTACGGGGTACCATTTGGGCTTTCTTT.

The sample holds a few counts of this clonotype. This CDR3 is CASSGDRLYEQYF. The CDR3, as DNA: TGTGCCAGCAGCGGTGACAGGCTCTACGAGCAGTACTTC. V gene TRBV7-9 combines with J gene TRBJ2-7; D might be TRBD1 (6 bases). V was trimmed by 5 bases and J by 3 bases, leaving 11 bases between them. Germline lookup yields CDR1 SEHNR and CDR2 FQNEAQ (reference sequence). The CDR3 contains 13 residues. Variable domain in full (rest from reference TRBV7-9 and TRBJ2-7): DTGVSQNPRHKITKRGQNVTFRCDPISEHNRLYWYRQTLGQGPEFLTYFQNEAQLEKSRLLSDRFSAERPKGSFSTLEIQRTEQGDSAMYLCASSGDRLYEQYFGPGTRLTVT.

This clonotype came up many times. The chain joins TRBV6-5 to TRBJ2-6, with 7 bases aligning to TRBD1. The CDR3 totals 18 residues. Looked up from germline, CDR1 is MNHEY and CDR2 is SVGAGI. J gave up 0 bases and V 5 bases, and 10 bases lay outside the gene matches. The CDR3 region is CASSPQGQSISGANVLTF. The CDR3, as DNA: TGTGCCAGCAGTCCGCAGGGACAGTCCATCTCTGGGGCCAACGTCCTGACTTTC.

The chain employs TRBV4-2 and TRBJ2-7; D possibly corresponds to TRBD1 (5 bases). Germline assignment: CDR1 LGHNA and CDR2 YNFKEQ. Trimming cost V 0 bases and J 5 bases, with 8 bases left between them. There are 13 residues in the CDR3. The CDR3 DNA reads as TGTGCCAGCAGCCAAGAACCAGGGAACGAGCAGTACTTC. Translating gives CASSQEPGNEQYF.

The chain carries TRBV14 and TRBJ1-1, with 8 bases that match TRBD1. CDR1 is SGHDN, CDR2 FVKESK, per germline. Trimming removed 4 bases from V and 2 bases from J; junction bases left unmatched: 6. The CDR3 spans 15 residues. The CDR3 bases are TGTGCCAGCAGCCCAGTCGGACAGGGCAACACTGAAGCTTTCTTT. Translation gives CASSPVGQGNTEAFF.

Only a few counts were recorded for this clonotype. V gene TRBV9 combines with J gene TRBJ2-2, with 7 bases matching TRBD1. The CDR3 is 18 residues long. V dropped 2 bases and J dropped 5; count of bases not matched to a gene: 15. CDR1 is SGDLS, CDR2 YYNGEE, per germline. CDR3 residues: CASSVRPSDRLKTGELFF. CDR3 nucleotide sequence: TGTGCCAGCAGCGTCCGCCCTTCGGACAGGTTGAAGACCGGGGAGCTGTTTTTT. Full variable domain (missing parts from reference TRBV9 and TRBJ2-2): DSGVTQTPKHLITATGQRVTLRCSPRSGDLSVYWYQQSLDQGLQFLIQYYNGEERAKGNILERFSAQQFPDLHSELNLSSLELGDSALYFCASSVRPSDRLKTGELFFGEGSRLTVL.

The V gene is TRBV15, the J gene TRBJ2-3; D not certain. The V gene lost 5 bases and the J gene lost 0 bases, with 6 bases spanning the gap. CDR1 and CDR2 from the germline V gene are LNHNV and YYDKDF (reference sequence). There are 13 residues in the CDR3. The DNA for the CDR3 is TGTGCCACCAGCGGCACTAGCACAGATACGCAGTATTTT. Translated, it gives CATSGTSTDTQYF.

This clonotype was detected many times. The V and J genes are TRBV12-3 or TRBV12-4 and TRBJ2-1; 9 bases fit TRBD2. J lost 3 bases, V lost 8 bases, and 8 bases had no gene match. The CDR3 is 15 amino acids. The CDR3 reads CASGDSGRVYNEQFF. The CDR3 region has the DNA TGTGCCAGCGGCGATAGCGGGAGAGTCTACAATGAGCAGTTCTTC.

This clonotype was counted many times. The V call is TRBV28, the J call TRBJ2-7; 7 bases align to TRBD1. CDR1 is MDHEN, CDR2 SYDVKM, per germline. The V gene end was trimmed by 6 bases and the J gene end by 1 base; junction bases not matched to a gene: 3. The CDR3 is 13 residues long. The CDR3 region is CASRGTESYEQYF. The CDR3, as DNA: TGTGCCAGCAGGGGGACAGAGTCCTACGAGCAGTACTTC.

This clonotype came up many times. V is TRBV15 and J is TRBJ2-1, with 15 positions matching TRBD2. The junction had 4 bases not matched to a gene; V was cut back by 5 bases and J by 5 bases. The CDR3 runs to 16 residues. CDR1 is LNHNV and CDR2 is YYDKDF in the germline V gene (reference sequence). The CDR3 region is CATSAWTSGRDNEQFF. DNA of the CDR3: TGTGCCACCAGCGCCTGGACTAGCGGGAGGGACAATGAGCAGTTCTTC.

In this sample, this clonotype turned up a few times. At one end the junction does not follow the germline gene, possibly because of a read error. The chain recombines TRBV9 with TRBJ2-3; D may be TRBD2 (7 bases). Germline loops: CDR1 SGDLS, CDR2 YYNGEE. The CDR3 totals 15 residues. The CDR3 region is CASNVGGGNTDTQYF. CDR3 bases: TGTGCCAGCAACGTAGGGGGGGGAAACACAGATACGCAGTATTTT.

This clonotype was counted only a few times. This sequence joins TRBV4-1 and TRBJ1-2; no definite D call. V lost 1 base to trimming and J lost 4 bases, with 16 bases between them. The V gene's germline CDR1 is MGHRA and CDR2 YSYEKL. This CDR3 is 16 amino acids long. The chain's CDR3 is CASSQVIGPGGYGYTF. The CDR3 bases are TGCGCCAGCAGCCAAGTAATTGGCCCCGGCGGCTATGGCTACACCTTC.